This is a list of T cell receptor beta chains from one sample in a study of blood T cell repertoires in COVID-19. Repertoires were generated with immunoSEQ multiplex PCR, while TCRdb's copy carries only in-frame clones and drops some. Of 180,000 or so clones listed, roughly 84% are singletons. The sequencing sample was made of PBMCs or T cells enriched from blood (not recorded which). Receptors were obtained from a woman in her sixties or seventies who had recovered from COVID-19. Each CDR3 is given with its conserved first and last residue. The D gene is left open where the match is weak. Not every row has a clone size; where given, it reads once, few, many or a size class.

CDR3nt: TGTGCCAGCCGGCGGTCGGGGTACACTGAAGCTTTCTTT
CDR3aa: CASRRSGYTEAFF
j_gene: TRBJ1-1
abundance: .
v_gene: TRBV6-4
d_gene: .

CDR3nt: TGTGCCAGCAGCGTAGGCGGGACCGGCACAGATACGCAGTATTTT
CDR3aa: CASSVGGTGTDTQYF
j_gene: TRBJ2-3
abundance: .
v_gene: TRBV9
d_gene: .

CDR3nt: TGCGCCGTCCGTTTATCGGGGGGATACAATGAGCAGTTCTTC
CDR3aa: CAVRLSGGYNEQFF
j_gene: TRBJ2-1
abundance: .
v_gene: TRBV10-2
d_gene: TRBD2

CDR3nt: TGTGCCAGCAGTGCCGGACAAATTTCCAGATCATTCTATGGCTACACCTTC
CDR3aa: CASSAGQISRSFYGYTF
j_gene: TRBJ1-2
abundance: few
v_gene: TRBV6-1
d_gene: .

CDR3nt: TGCAGCGCAGGGGCGGCGGAGCTGTTTTTT
CDR3aa: CSAGAAELFF
j_gene: TRBJ2-2
abundance: .
v_gene: TRBV29-1
d_gene: .

CDR3nt: TGTGCCAGCAGCCAAGGGCGGACAGGGAACACTGAAGCTTTCTTT
CDR3aa: CASSQGRTGNTEAFF
j_gene: TRBJ1-1
abundance: few
v_gene: TRBV3-1/TRBV3-2
d_gene: TRBD1

CDR3nt: TGTGCCAGCAGTTCCCCGACAGGGGGCGAGAACGAGCAGTACTTC
CDR3aa: CASSSPTGGENEQYF
j_gene: TRBJ2-7
abundance: .
v_gene: TRBV28
d_gene: TRBD1

CDR3nt: TGTGCCAGCAGTGATCCCGGACAGTTCACCGGGGAGCTGTTTTTT
CDR3aa: CASSDPGQFTGELFF
j_gene: TRBJ2-2
abundance: .
v_gene: TRBV25-1
d_gene: .

CDR3nt: TGTGCCAGCAGCCGCACGGGGGGGTTCACCGGGGAGCTGTTTTTT
CDR3aa: CASSRTGGFTGELFF
j_gene: TRBJ2-2
abundance: .
v_gene: TRBV3-1/TRBV3-2
d_gene: TRBD2

CDR3nt: TGTGCCAGCAGCCTAGAGGAGGGACAGTACTTC
CDR3aa: CASSLEEGQYF
j_gene: TRBJ2-5
abundance: once
v_gene: TRBV7-9
d_gene: .

CDR3nt: TGTGCCAGCAGTTATAGCCCCGCAGTGAATGAGCAGTTCTTC
CDR3aa: CASSYSPAVNEQFF
j_gene: TRBJ2-1
abundance: .
v_gene: TRBV6-5
d_gene: .

CDR3nt: TGTGCCAGCAGTTCGTACCGGGACAGCCGTCCCACCTTC
CDR3aa: CASSSYRDSRPTF
j_gene: TRBJ1-2
abundance: .
v_gene: TRBV27
d_gene: TRBD1

CDR3nt: TGTGCCTGGAGTGCACACCCGAACACTGAAGCTTTCTTT
CDR3aa: CAWSAHPNTEAFF
j_gene: TRBJ1-1
abundance: .
v_gene: TRBV30
d_gene: .

CDR3nt: TGTGCCAGCATGACCAGCGGTGGGGCTGAAGCTTTCTTT
CDR3aa: CASMTSGGAEAFF
j_gene: TRBJ1-1
abundance: .
v_gene: TRBV6-5
d_gene: .

CDR3nt: TGTGCCAGCAGCCCTAAATTCCGGGACAGGGGTTCTGTTGAGGACACTGAAGCTTTCTTT
CDR3aa: CASSPKFRDRGSVEDTEAFF
j_gene: TRBJ1-1
abundance: .
v_gene: TRBV3-1/TRBV3-2
d_gene: TRBD1

CDR3nt: TGTGCCAGCAGCTCGGATCCTCGGACTAGCGGGGGGATCTACGAGCAGTACTTC
CDR3aa: CASSSDPRTSGGIYEQYF
j_gene: TRBJ2-7
abundance: .
v_gene: TRBV3-1/TRBV3-2
d_gene: TRBD2

CDR3nt: TGTGCCAGCAGCTTAACGCAGGGCTCCTACAATGAGCAGTTCTTC
CDR3aa: CASSLTQGSYNEQFF
j_gene: TRBJ2-1
abundance: .
v_gene: TRBV7-8
d_gene: .

CDR3nt: TGTGCCAGCAGCCCCGACGTCGGGTCGCAGTTCTTC
CDR3aa: CASSPDVGSQFF
j_gene: TRBJ2-1
abundance: .
v_gene: TRBV7-9
d_gene: .

CDR3nt: TGCGCCAGCAGCTTGGTGGGACAGGGCACAGATACGCAGTATTTT
CDR3aa: CASSLVGQGTDTQYF
j_gene: TRBJ2-3
abundance: .
v_gene: TRBV5-1
d_gene: TRBD1

CDR3nt: TGTGCCAGCAGCGACCTAGGCACAGATACGCAGTATTTT
CDR3aa: CASSDLGTDTQYF
j_gene: TRBJ2-3
abundance: .
v_gene: TRBV9
d_gene: .

CDR3nt: TGTGCCAGCGCTCTCGACAGAAGCAATGAAAAACTGTTTTTT
CDR3aa: CASALDRSNEKLFF
j_gene: TRBJ1-4
abundance: .
v_gene: TRBV2
d_gene: .

CDR3nt: TGTGCCTCACAGGGCGGGGGCACTGAAGCTTTCTTT
CDR3aa: CASQGGGTEAFF
j_gene: TRBJ1-1
abundance: .
v_gene: TRBV2
d_gene: .

CDR3nt: TGTGCCAGCAGCCTCGGCCAGGGGGCGCAAACTGAAGCTTTCTTT
CDR3aa: CASSLGQGAQTEAFF
j_gene: TRBJ1-1
abundance: .
v_gene: TRBV6-6
d_gene: TRBD1

CDR3nt: TGTGCCAGCAGCCCTAAGACAGGGGGTGGGATTCAGTACTTC
CDR3aa: CASSPKTGGGIQYF
j_gene: TRBJ2-4
abundance: few
v_gene: TRBV5-6
d_gene: TRBD1

CDR3nt: TGTGCCAGCTGTAGGGGTATCACCGGGGAGCTGTTTTTT
CDR3aa: CASCRGITGELFF
j_gene: TRBJ2-2
abundance: few
v_gene: TRBV9
d_gene: .

CDR3nt: TGTGCCAGCAGCTTAAATTTTCTCACTGAAGCTTTCTTT
CDR3aa: CASSLNFLTEAFF
j_gene: TRBJ1-1
abundance: .
v_gene: TRBV11-3
d_gene: .

CDR3nt: TGTGCCAGCAGCTTCACCGGGACACAGGGAGGCTACACCTTC
CDR3aa: CASSFTGTQGGYTF
j_gene: TRBJ1-2
abundance: .
v_gene: TRBV7-9
d_gene: .

CDR3nt: TGTGCCACCAGTACAGGGGAATGGAATCAGCCCCAGCATTTT
CDR3aa: CATSTGEWNQPQHF
j_gene: TRBJ1-5
abundance: .
v_gene: TRBV15
d_gene: TRBD1

CDR3nt: TGTGCCAGCAGCCGGGACAGGGGCAACACCGGGGAGCTGTTTTTT
CDR3aa: CASSRDRGNTGELFF
j_gene: TRBJ2-2
abundance: .
v_gene: TRBV6-5
d_gene: TRBD1

CDR3nt: TGTGCCAGCAGCTCCGGGACTAGCGGATACAATGAGCAGTTCTTC
CDR3aa: CASSSGTSGYNEQFF
j_gene: TRBJ2-1
abundance: few
v_gene: TRBV5-4
d_gene: TRBD2

CDR3nt: TGTGCCAGCAGCCGCGTCGCGGGCGAGCAGTACTTC
CDR3aa: CASSRVAGEQYF
j_gene: TRBJ2-7
abundance: .
v_gene: TRBV6-2/TRBV6-3
d_gene: .

CDR3nt: TGCGCCAGCAGCGTTGGACAGTTGCTGAACACTGAAGCTTTCTTT
CDR3aa: CASSVGQLLNTEAFF
j_gene: TRBJ1-1
abundance: .
v_gene: TRBV5-1
d_gene: .

CDR3nt: TGTGCCTGGAGTGGACAGGGTGGGGAGACCCAGTACTTC
CDR3aa: CAWSGQGGETQYF
j_gene: TRBJ2-5
abundance: .
v_gene: TRBV30
d_gene: TRBD1

CDR3nt: TGTGCCAGCAGCCTCAGGGGGTCAAGAAATTCACCCCTCCACTTT
CDR3aa: CASSLRGSRNSPLHF
j_gene: TRBJ1-6
abundance: once
v_gene: TRBV14
d_gene: TRBD1

CDR3nt: TGTGCCAGCAGTGAGGAAGGGAGGGTAACCTTC
CDR3aa: CASSEEGRVTF
j_gene: TRBJ1-2
abundance: .
v_gene: TRBV6-1
d_gene: .

CDR3nt: TGTGCCAGCAGCATAAACGGGGGGGCGAAGTACTTC
CDR3aa: CASSINGGAKYF
j_gene: TRBJ2-7
abundance: few
v_gene: TRBV11-2
d_gene: TRBD2

CDR3nt: TGTGCCAGCAGCCCCGGGACAGGGGGCGGAAATTCACCCCTCCACTTT
CDR3aa: CASSPGTGGGNSPLHF
j_gene: TRBJ1-6
abundance: .
v_gene: TRBV6-6
d_gene: TRBD1

CDR3nt: TGCGCCAGCAGTCCCGACAATGAGCAGTTCTTC
CDR3aa: CASSPDNEQFF
j_gene: TRBJ2-1
abundance: .
v_gene: TRBV10-1
d_gene: .

CDR3nt: TGTGCCCCCGAGTACCAGCCCCAGCATTTT
CDR3aa: CAPEYQPQHF
j_gene: TRBJ1-5
abundance: .
v_gene: TRBV24-1
d_gene: .

CDR3nt: TGTGCCAGCAGCTTTGCTGCTAGCGGGAGAGGAGAGCAGTTCTTC
CDR3aa: CASSFAASGRGEQFF
j_gene: TRBJ2-1
abundance: .
v_gene: TRBV11-2
d_gene: TRBD2

CDR3nt: TGCGCCAGCAGCCCGGGACAGCAGCTGAACACTGAAGCTTTCTTT
CDR3aa: CASSPGQQLNTEAFF
j_gene: TRBJ1-1
abundance: .
v_gene: TRBV4-1
d_gene: TRBD1

CDR3nt: TGTGCCAGCAGTTCGGGTAGTAACACCGGGGAGCTGTTTTTT
CDR3aa: CASSSGSNTGELFF
j_gene: TRBJ2-2
abundance: .
v_gene: TRBV28
d_gene: .

CDR3nt: TGTGCCAGCAGCGATGAGGGACAGACGAACACTGAAGCTTTCTTT
CDR3aa: CASSDEGQTNTEAFF
j_gene: TRBJ1-1
abundance: .
v_gene: TRBV6-5
d_gene: TRBD1

CDR3nt: TGTGCCTGGAGCGTCCTATTGAACACTGAAGCTTTCTTT
CDR3aa: CAWSVLLNTEAFF
j_gene: TRBJ1-1
abundance: .
v_gene: TRBV30
d_gene: .

CDR3nt: TGTGCCACCAGCATACCGGGACAGGGGTCGGCTGGGGCCAACGTCCTGACTTTC
CDR3aa: CATSIPGQGSAGANVLTF
j_gene: TRBJ2-6
abundance: many
v_gene: TRBV15
d_gene: TRBD1

CDR3nt: TGTGCCAGTAGTACAACTCACCGGTACACTGAAGCTTTCTTT
CDR3aa: CASSTTHRYTEAFF
j_gene: TRBJ1-1
abundance: .
v_gene: TRBV19
d_gene: .

CDR3nt: TGCGCCAGCAGTTTGGGACTAGCGGGAGTGGGGATCTACAATGAGCAGTTCTTC
CDR3aa: CASSLGLAGVGIYNEQFF
j_gene: TRBJ2-1
abundance: .
v_gene: TRBV5-1
d_gene: TRBD2

CDR3nt: TGTGCCAGCAGAAATACAGGGGGCCCCTACGAGCAGTACTTC
CDR3aa: CASRNTGGPYEQYF
j_gene: TRBJ2-7
abundance: .
v_gene: TRBV28
d_gene: TRBD1

CDR3nt: TGTGCCAGCAGCGGCGGGACAGCGGCTGGAGGCTACACCTTC
CDR3aa: CASSGGTAAGGYTF
j_gene: TRBJ1-2
abundance: .
v_gene: TRBV9
d_gene: TRBD1